The clone carrying this T cell receptor (beta chain) was observed once. These data are taken from a study of blood T cell repertoires in COVID-19. About the study: Spain, Italy and the United States supplied samples that represented acute and convalescent COVID-19. In each case, the material was cDNA or gDNA derived from T cells, B-cell-depleted T cells, or PBMCs.

Source study methods: Counts of nucleated cells, estimated from reference gene primer amplification, were obtained. Measured with immunoSEQ multiplex PCR; TCRdb has only the in-frame clones, and not every one. That table gives V, J and clone size, and the DNA gave D and trimming. The table lists roughly 440,000 clones, approximately 88% of them singletons. The CDR3 has 17 amino acids. The germline V gene encodes CDR1 KGHSH and CDR2 LQKENI. V lost 4 bases and J lost 3, with 19 bases in between. Seattle's enrolled individuals joined amid active infection and were then monitored longitudinally. The chain joins TRBV18 to TRBJ1-5; the D gene is possibly TRBD1 (6 bases). The sequence derives from a woman between 45 and 65 years old with COVID-19, enrolled during active disease. The sequencing sample was made of peripheral blood. This CDR3 is CASSLPGGAKDNQPQHF. Here the CDR3 DNA reads TGTGCCAGCTCACTACCTGGGGGGGCGAAGGACAATCAGCCCCAGCATTTT.